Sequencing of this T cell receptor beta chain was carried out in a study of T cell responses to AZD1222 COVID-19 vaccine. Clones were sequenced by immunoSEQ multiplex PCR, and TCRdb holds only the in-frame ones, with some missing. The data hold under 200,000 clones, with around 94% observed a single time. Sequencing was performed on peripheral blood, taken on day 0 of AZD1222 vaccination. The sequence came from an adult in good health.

CDR3 sequence reads: CASSLTHSGNTIYF. CDR3 DNA: TGTGCCAGCAGCCTTACACACTCTGGAAACACCATATATTTT. The chain carries TRBV11-3 and TRBJ1-3, with D uncertain. From germline, CDR1 is SGHNT and CDR2 YENEEA. V was cut by 5 bases and J by 0 bases, with 8 bases left in between. CDR3 length: 14 amino acids.